This entry features one T cell receptor (beta chain) sequence. The antigen it binds to is not known. No base qualities exist here, and no much larger clone lies one base off it. To sequence the TCRbeta CDR3 region, genomic DNA was isolated from the sorted cells. TCRbeta CDR3 regions were sequenced using the immunoSEQ Assay. The immuneACCESS repertoire file appears here via TCRdb, limited to in-frame rearrangements. These files lack a portion of the clones; in checked studies, under half of the deficit traces to unresolved V genes, and the cause of the others is not known. This sample comprises over 50,000 clones, 82% of them detected only once. The ten most abundant clones make up over 3.5% of the sample. The trial excluded patients who had a history of autoimmune disease or were on systemic immunosuppression. Peripheral blood for TCR sequencing was collected from all dose cohorts at baseline, on cycle 4 day 1, and on cycle 7 day 1. The samples were taken from a phase I, first-in-human, multicenter, open-label dose-escalation trial of ivuxolimab. The trial enrolled adults with locally advanced or metastatic head and neck squamous cell, hepatocellular, melanoma or renal cell carcinoma. Before TCR sequencing, CD4+ T cells and CD8+ T cells were sorted from peripheral blood as separate populations.

These data are taken from a study of OX40 agonist ivuxolimab in advanced cancers. Some background on the complete study: The costimulatory receptor OX40 (CD134) was targeted by ivuxolimab, a fully human IgG2 agonistic monoclonal antibody. Intravenous ivuxolimab was administered to patients every 2 weeks at six dose levels: 0.01, 0.1, 0.3, 1.5, 3 and 10 mg/kg. Of the approximately 54 dose-escalation patients, hepatocellular carcinoma was present in about 20, melanoma in roughly 15, renal cell carcinoma in 9 and head and neck cancer in 9. In the dose-escalation cohort, around four fifths of patients were male, and the mean age was around 60 years, with a range of about 23 to 85. Patients were allowed to have had prior anti-PD-1, anti-PD-L1 or anti-CTLA-4 therapy, and less than 45% of the dose-escalation patients had previously received checkpoint inhibitors. Partial responses were achieved by three dose-escalation patients, of whom one had hepatocellular carcinoma and two had cutaneous melanoma. The point of sequencing TCRbeta in the periphery was to test whether ivuxolimab changed TCR sequence diversity and drove clonal T-cell expansion. The paper describes the monotherapy dose-escalation part (N ≈ 50 patients) of the phase I trial of ivuxolimab.

Beyond this particular receptor, the publication reports: At doses of 0.1 to 3.0 mg/kg, clonal expansion of both CD4+ and CD8+ blood T cells was observed from baseline to week 6. After ivuxolimab, CD8+ T cells had more expanded clones than CD4+ T cells on average. In partial responders in the 0.1-3.0 mg/kg groups, normalized peripheral clonal expansion was found to be among the lowest, especially among CD8+ T cells. Which antigens the clonally expanded peripheral T cells were specific for was not determined. Low levels of normalized T-cell clonal expansion were also seen in some patients who did not respond.

The junction shows trimming of 3 bases on V and 1 base on J, plus 9 bases between the germline ends. Measured from the cysteine to the phenylalanine, the CDR3 is 14 residues long. The DNA shown is the 42-base CDR3, in frame from base 1. CDR1 and CDR2, looked up from the germline V gene, are SGHTA and FQGTGA. The origin of this receptor is an adult with an advanced solid tumor such as melanoma, head and neck, liver or kidney cancer. The sequencing used CD4+ or CD8+ T cells sorted from blood, collected in a trial of the OX40 agonist ivuxolimab. This sequence uses TRBV7-3 and TRBJ2-5, with the D gene not confidently named. The CDR3 loop reads CASSFGRSQETQYF. The nucleotides are TGTGCCAGCAGCTTCGGCAGATCCCAAGAGACCCAGTACTTC.